Below are 14 T cell receptor beta chains sequenced from a single sample in a study of cytomegalovirus exposure and HLA in healthy donors. Vbeta (60) and Jbeta (13) primers were used in the PCR. The repertoire was sequenced with immunoSEQ multiplex PCR; TCRdb's copy has only in-frame clones and lacks some. Its clone listing holds about 160,000 clones. The source material was PBMCs. The receptors stem from a woman aged 60-70 years in good health and CMV-seronegative.

The V gene is TRBV6-5, the J gene TRBJ2-3; 8 bases match TRBD1. V shed 8 bases and J 7 bases; nucleotides not matched to a gene: 14. Germline lookup yields CDR1 MNHEY and CDR2 SVGAGI. This CDR3 contains 15 residues. The CDR3, as DNA: TGTGCCAGCCACCCCCAGACAGGGGATCATAATACGCAGTATTTT. Translated, it gives CASHPQTGDHNTQYF.

The chain employs TRBV2 and TRBJ1-1, with 9 positions matching TRBD1. This CDR3 contains 16 residues. V was pared by 4 bases and J by 1 base, with 7 bases of the junction left unmatched. The germline gives CDR1 SNHLY, CDR2 FYNNEI. The CDR3, as DNA: TGTGCCAGCAGTGCAGGGACAGGGTTGGCGAACACTGAAGCTTTCTTT. Translation: CASSAGTGLANTEAFF.

The chain uses TRBV20-1 and TRBJ1-5; the D is unclear. This CDR3 region has 11 residues. The germline gives CDR1 DFQATT, CDR2 SNEGSKA (reference sequence). Trimming removed 3 bases from V and 6 bases from J, with 6 bases in between. CDR3 in amino acids: CSASTGQPQHF. CDR3 coding DNA: TGCAGTGCTAGCACGGGTCAGCCCCAGCATTTT.

The chain combines TRBV19 with TRBJ1-5; TRBD1 is a possible D gene (6 bases). This CDR3 contains 15 residues. With 3 bases removed from V and 1 base from J, the gap between germline ends came to 10 bases. CDR1 and CDR2 (germline): LNHDA, SQIVND (reference sequence). CDR3 bases: TGTGCCAGTAGTATCCGTGGACAGAGCAATCAGCCCCAGCATTTT. It codes for CASSIRGQSNQPQHF. Looking up the rest from reference TRBV19 and TRBJ1-5 gives the full variable domain: DGGITQSPKYLFRKEGQNVTLSCEQNLNHDAMYWYRQDPGQGLRLIYYSQIVNDFQKGDIAEGYSVSREKKESFPLTVTSAQKNPTAFYLCASSIRGQSNQPQHFGDGTRLSIL.

The chain employs TRBV6-1 and TRBJ1-6, with D perhaps matching TRBD1 (6 bases). This CDR3 spans 14 amino acids. The V and J ends lost 10 bases and 8 bases respectively, with 18 bases between them. Germline V lookup: CDR1 MNHNS, CDR2 SASEGT. DNA for the CDR3: TGTGCCATCACTTGGAACTACAGGGATTCACCCCTCCACTTT. Encoded protein: CAITWNYRDSPLHF.

This chain joins TRBV5-1 and TRBJ2-7; 8 bases match TRBD1. CDR3 size: 17 residues. Per the germline V gene, CDR1 is SGHRS and CDR2 is YFSETQ. After removal of 4 bases from V and 4 bases from J, the junction contained 16 bases not matched to a gene. The CDR3 DNA is TGCGCCAGCAGCCGCCGGATTGGACAGGGAGCATCGTACGAGCAGTACTTC. It specifies CASSRRIGQGASYEQYF.

This chain links TRBV5-6 with TRBJ2-5; 7 positions match TRBD2. This CDR3 region has 13 residues. V lost 2 bases, J lost 4 bases, and 2 bases stayed unmatched. CDR1 SGHDT and CDR2 YYEEEE come from the germline V gene. CDR3 region: CASSFAGAETQYF. The CDR3 coding sequence is TGTGCCAGCAGCTTTGCGGGAGCAGAGACCCAGTACTTC. The full variable domain, its missing parts supplied by reference TRBV5-6 and TRBJ2-5, is DAGVTQSPTHLIKTRGQQVTLRCSPKSGHDTVSWYQQALGQGPQFIFQYYEEEERQRGNFPDRFSGHQFPNYSSELNVNALLLGDSALYLCASSFAGAETQYFGPGTRLLVL.

The V and J genes are TRBV19 and TRBJ1-4, with TRBD1 matching over 9 bases. The CDR3 has 15 residues. V gave up 5 bases and J gave up 5 bases; unmatched junction bases: 6. Germline V lookup: CDR1 LNHDA, CDR2 SQIVND (reference sequence). The CDR3 DNA reads TGTGCCAGTAGTGCCTACAGGGGGCTCAATGAAAAACTGTTTTTT. Protein: CASSAYRGLNEKLFF.

The CDR3 here is CAISDSRKSSYNEQFF. The CDR3 nucleotides read TGTGCCATCAGTGATAGCCGAAAGAGCTCCTACAATGAGCAGTTCTTC. The gene calls are TRBV10-3 and TRBJ2-1; D gene uncertain. This CDR3 comprises 16 residues. Trimming cost V 3 bases and J 0 bases, with 12 bases left between them. In germline, CDR1 is ENHRY, CDR2 SYGVKD.

The J gene is TRBJ2-7, the V gene TRBV19; weak D call: TRBD1 (6 bases). The CDR3 extends over 15 amino acids. The V gene lost 2 bases and the J gene lost 3 bases, with 14 bases spanning the gap. CDR1 LNHDA and CDR2 SQIVND come from the germline V gene (reference sequence). CDR3: CASSIHREYGYEQYF. CDR3 in DNA: TGTGCCAGTAGTATACACAGGGAGTACGGCTACGAGCAGTACTTC.

As to this clone: One end of the junction is discordant with germline, which a read error may explain. At the DNA level, this CDR3 is encoded by other sequences in the same sample as well. The V and J genes are TRBV7-2 and TRBJ1-2; 7 bases agree with TRBD1. Germline loops: CDR1 SGHTA, CDR2 FQGNSA. CDR3 size: 14 residues. CDR3 sequence reads: CASSLVGTAYGYTF. Here the CDR3 DNA reads TGTGCCAGCAGTTTAGTCGGGACAGCCTATGGCTACACCTTC.

This chain joins TRBV7-2 and TRBJ1-2; a possible D gene is TRBD1 (5 bases). The CDR3 loop spans 15 amino acids. The germline V and J ends were trimmed by 0 bases and 4 bases, with 12 bases remaining between them. CDR1 is SGHTA and CDR2 is FQGNSA in the germline V gene. CDR3 nucleotides: TGTGCCAGCAGCTTAGCCCTCACAGACAGCTATGGCTACACCTTC. Protein: CASSLALTDSYGYTF. The full variable domain, with the rest looked up from reference TRBV7-2 and TRBJ1-2, is GAGVSQSPSNKVTEKGKDVELRCDPISGHTALYWYRQSLGQGLEFLIYFQGNSAPDKSGLPSDRFSAERTGGSVSTLTIQRTQQEDSAVYLCASSLALTDSYGYTFGSGTRLTVV.

V usage is TRBV13 and J usage is TRBJ2-7, with a possible D match to TRBD1 (5 bases). The CDR3 sequence is 14 residues long. Germline V gene sequence: CDR1 PRHDT, CDR2 FYEKMQ (reference sequence). V dropped 7 bases and J dropped 1 base, with 14 bases sitting between them. The CDR3 DNA reads TGTGCCAGCACCGTGGCAGGGAATTCCTACGAGCAGTACTTC. Its protein product is CASTVAGNSYEQYF.

Concerning this clone: An end of the junction differs from the germline gene, which may be a read error. The chain recombines TRBV5-1 with TRBJ2-1, with 9 positions matching TRBD2. Looked up from germline, CDR1 is SGHRS and CDR2 is YFSETQ. The CDR3 is 16 amino acids. The CDR3 nucleotides are TGCGCCAGCAGTTTGGGTAGCGGGAGCTCCTACAATGAGCAGTTCTTC. It translates to CASSLGSGSSYNEQFF.